Included here is one T cell receptor beta chain sequence, with context. Its antigen is still unknown. Amplification of TCR alpha and beta CDR3 regions from RNA used iRepertoire nested multiplex PCR. For one-step reverse transcription and amplification, about 90-450 ng of tissue mRNA or PBMC total RNA was used. TCRdb re-called the multiplex PCR reads with MiXCR, one entry per CDR3 protein. The repertoire holds some 93,000 distinct CDR3 sequences, with roughly 40% as singletons. This specimen comes from a study of glioma-infiltrating T cells. Notes on the study in general: Above-expected tissue-blood divergence occurred in all gliomas, most in low-grade ones.

CDR1 MNHNS and CDR2 SASEGT come from the germline V gene. The CDR3 has 14 amino acids. Trimming took 5 bases from V and 3 from J; bases not matched to a gene: 2. The specimen sequenced was glioma tissue, nonneoplastic brain tissue, or PBMCs (not recorded which). The sequence was collected from a human donor with low-grade glioma or glioblastoma, undergoing nonglioma brain surgery, or in good health (not recorded which). The chain links TRBV6-1 to TRBJ2-7; 12 bases are a match to TRBD2. CDR3 DNA: TGTGCCAGCAGTTTGACTAGCGGGGGCTACGAGCAGTACTTC. It is translated as CASSLTSGGYEQYF.